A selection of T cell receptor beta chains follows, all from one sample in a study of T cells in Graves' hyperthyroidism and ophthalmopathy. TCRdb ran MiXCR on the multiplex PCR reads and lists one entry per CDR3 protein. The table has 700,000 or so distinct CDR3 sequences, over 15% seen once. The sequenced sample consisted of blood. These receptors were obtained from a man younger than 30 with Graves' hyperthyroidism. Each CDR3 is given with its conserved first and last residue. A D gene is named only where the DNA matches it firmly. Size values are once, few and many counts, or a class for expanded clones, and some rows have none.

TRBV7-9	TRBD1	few	CASSQDRANEKLFF
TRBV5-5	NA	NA	CASSLGHFSYEQYF
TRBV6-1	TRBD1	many	CASGQGYEQYF
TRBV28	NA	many	CASSPSTSSYNEQFF
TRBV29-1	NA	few	CSASLAGLNTEAFF
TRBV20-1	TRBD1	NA	CSAEAGGGTEAFF
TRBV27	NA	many	CASRTGETQYF
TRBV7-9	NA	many	CASSFGGVYEQYF
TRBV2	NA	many	CASSAVGGEQYF
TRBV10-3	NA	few	CAISERDPGNEQFF
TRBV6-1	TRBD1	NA	CASKRGPLSGANVLTF
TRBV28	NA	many	CASSLLRGRNSPLHF
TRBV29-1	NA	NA	CSVSPDRPSTGELFF
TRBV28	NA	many	CASSLRNEKLFF
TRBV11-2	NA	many	CASSLVRMTDTQYF
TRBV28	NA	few	CASGRVAEPQETQYF
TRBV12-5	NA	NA	CASGLGQGFGVEETQYF
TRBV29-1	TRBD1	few	CSVAGTGSVGELFF
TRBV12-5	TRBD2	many	CASGLFSGPNNEQFF
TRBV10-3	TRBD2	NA	CAISPDGTSGSRDF
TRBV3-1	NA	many	CASSQASDGLSQPQHF
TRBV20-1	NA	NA	CSARDRGINYGYTF
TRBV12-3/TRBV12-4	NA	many	CASILGGVRPEAFF
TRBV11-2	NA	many	CASSLDGQYTEAFF
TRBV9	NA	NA	CASSVSQGFYNEQFF
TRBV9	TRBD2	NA	CASSVSGTRNNEQFF
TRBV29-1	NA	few	CSVEDPNLSREQYF
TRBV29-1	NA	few	CSVGPSSVAYEQYF
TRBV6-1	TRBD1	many	CASSNPTGGLPEQYF
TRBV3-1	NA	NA	CASSQGSFLVVPGELFF
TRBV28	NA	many	CASSLFAGGGGEQYF
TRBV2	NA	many	CASSEGGPWRTGELFF
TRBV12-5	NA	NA	CASGSTWDNTGELFF
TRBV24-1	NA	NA	CATSDLYSPNEQYF
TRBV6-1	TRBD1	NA	CASSRGTGDFYGYTF
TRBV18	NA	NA	CASSPRDINNSPLHF
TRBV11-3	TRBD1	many	CASSRPRGFDEQYF
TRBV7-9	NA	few	CASSSRDPPNEQFF
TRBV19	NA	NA	CASSITGFGETQYF
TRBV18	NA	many	CASSPGSVGETQYF
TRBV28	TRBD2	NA	CASSLNLAGETDNEQFF
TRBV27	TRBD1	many	CASSRTGGSAPYGYTF
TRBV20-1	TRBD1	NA	CSASPIDRDRYNSPLHF
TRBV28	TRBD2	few	CAVPKGGEQYF